This T cell receptor (beta chain) originates from a study of Ad26.COV2.S vaccination and SARS-CoV-2 variants. Trimming pared 2 bases from V and 1 base from J, leaving 7 bases between. Germline V gene sequence: CDR1 MNHEY, CDR2 SMNVEV (reference sequence). The CDR3 contains 14 residues. Generated by immunoSEQ multiplex PCR, the TCRdb table keeps only in-frame clones and is missing some. This sample has 300,000 to 400,000 clones, with approximately 86% found just once. The treatment: around 19 received Ad26.COV2.S at low or high dose, single or two shots; several received placebo; per-sample allocation not given. Each sample was drawn 63 days after the first injection (of vaccine or placebo). Ad26 vector vaccine expressed Wuhan-strain SARS-CoV-2 spike. Only one count was recorded for this clone. Antigen unknown. Study-level points and caveats: The analyses of TCR breadth and depth may have understated the size of total T cell responses.

The sample consisted of peripheral blood, taken in a trial of Ad26.COV2.S vaccine versus placebo. The sequence was obtained from a person aged 18 to 59 who received the Ad26.COV2.S COVID-19 vaccine or a placebo. The rearrangement uses TRBV27 and TRBJ2-3; no reliable D call. CDR3 residues: CASSLADGTDTQYF. For the CDR3, the DNA is TGTGCCAGCAGTTTAGCGGACGGCACAGATACGCAGTATTTT.